This T cell receptor beta chain appears in the sequencing data of a study of metastatic and nonmetastatic thyroid tumors. Study-wide findings and caveats: In both blood and tumor samples, TCR beta diversity was reported significantly higher for malignant than benign nodules.

This clone was observed a handful of times. Its antigen is undetermined. TCRdb re-clonotyped the PCR reads via MiXCR. The table shows more than 40,000 clones, with around 2.9% occurring only once. V shed 0 bases and J shed 6 bases, with 11 bases lying between them. Germline-derived CDR1 and CDR2 are GTSNPN and SVGIG (reference sequence). CDR3 length equals 13 residues. Patients had received no treatment of any kind before thyroid surgery. Sample: blood. This clonotype was sampled from a female donor with papillary thyroid cancer or a benign thyroid nodule (not recorded which). Some clones in this sample may be carry-over from other donors' samples. The chain uses TRBV30 and TRBJ1-2; no clear D. In DNA, the CDR3 is TGTGCCTGGAGTGTAAGGACGAACGATGGCTACACCTTC. Its translation is CAWSVRTNDGYTF.